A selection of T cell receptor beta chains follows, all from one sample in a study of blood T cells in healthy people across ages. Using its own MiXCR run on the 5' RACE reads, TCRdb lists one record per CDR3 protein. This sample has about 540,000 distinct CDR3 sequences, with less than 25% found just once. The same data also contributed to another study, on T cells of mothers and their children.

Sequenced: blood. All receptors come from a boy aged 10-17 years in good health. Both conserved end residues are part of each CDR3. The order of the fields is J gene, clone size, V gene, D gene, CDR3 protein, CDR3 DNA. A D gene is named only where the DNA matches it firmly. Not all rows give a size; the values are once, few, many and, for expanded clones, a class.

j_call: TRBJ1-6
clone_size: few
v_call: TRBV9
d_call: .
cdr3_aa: CASSLQGSEGSPLHF
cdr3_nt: TGTGCCAGCAGCCTACAGGGTTCGGAGGGTTCACCCCTCCACTTT

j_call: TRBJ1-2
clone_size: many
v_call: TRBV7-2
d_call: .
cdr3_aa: CASSLAPGTPTF
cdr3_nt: TGTGCCAGCAGCTTAGCTCCCGGGACACCCACCTTC

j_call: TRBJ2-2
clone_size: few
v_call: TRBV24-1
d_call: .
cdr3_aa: CATSDVVGELFF
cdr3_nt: TGTGCCACCAGTGACGTGGTCGGGGAGCTGTTTTTT

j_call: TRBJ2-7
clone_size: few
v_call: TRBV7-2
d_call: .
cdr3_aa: CASSSYLSSYEQYF
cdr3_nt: TGTGCCAGCAGCTCCTATCTAAGCTCCTACGAGCAGTACTTC

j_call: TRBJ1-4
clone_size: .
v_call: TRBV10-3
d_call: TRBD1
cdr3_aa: CAIGTGEEKLFF
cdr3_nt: TGTGCCATCGGGACAGGGGAAGAAAAACTGTTTTTT

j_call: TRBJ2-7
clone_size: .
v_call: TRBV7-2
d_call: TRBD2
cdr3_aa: CASSTGTSDYEQYF
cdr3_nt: TGTGCCAGCAGCACCGGGACTAGCGACTACGAGCAGTACTTC

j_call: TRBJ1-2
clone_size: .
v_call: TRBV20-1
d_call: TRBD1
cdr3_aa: CSATSRTGADYGYTF
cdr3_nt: TGCAGTGCTACCTCTAGGACAGGGGCCGACTATGGCTACACCTTC

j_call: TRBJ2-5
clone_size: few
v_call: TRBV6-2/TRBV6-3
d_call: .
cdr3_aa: CASSWWRETQYF
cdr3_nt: TGTGCCAGCAGTTGGTGGCGGGAGACCCAGTACTTC

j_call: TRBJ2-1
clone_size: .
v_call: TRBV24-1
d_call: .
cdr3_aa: CATSERRSTKDRSCNEQFF
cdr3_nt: TGTGCCACCAGTGAGCGGAGAAGTACGAAAGATAGGTCCTGCAATGAGCAGTTCTTC

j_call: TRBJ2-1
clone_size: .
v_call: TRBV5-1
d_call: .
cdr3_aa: CASSRYGESYNEQFF
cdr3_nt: TGCGCCAGCAGCCGTTACGGGGAGTCCTACAATGAGCAGTTCTTC

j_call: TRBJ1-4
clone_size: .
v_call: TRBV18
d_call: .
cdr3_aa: CASSMTELNEKLFF
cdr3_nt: TGTGCCAGCTCAATGACAGAGTTGAATGAAAAACTGTTTTTT